Reported below is one TCR beta chain. The antigen is not known. The authors ran a second PCR of about 6 to 11 cycles using a sample-barcoded 5' primer and a J-beta primer mix. A template-switch adaptor containing 12 random nucleotides labeled each cDNA molecule. TCRdb passed the 5' RACE reads through MiXCR, listing each CDR3 protein once. The sample lists about 1.7 million distinct CDR3 sequences, approximately 28% occurring once. This sample was taken from a study of blood T cells in healthy people across ages. Study-wide context: Template switching picked up about one barcoded beta molecule for each two T cells. Overall study findings and caveats: Per million T cells, the diversity of TCR beta decreased roughly linearly as age advanced.

Isolation yielded PBMCs, at least 7 million per sample, in every case. This receptor was taken from a woman aged 25 to 39 in good health. Sequencing used blood.

The CDR3, as DNA: TGTGCCAGCAGCTTAGTATTCCATTACAATGAGCAGTTCTTC. Residues: CASSLVFHYNEQFF. The chain carries TRBV11-3 and TRBJ2-1, with D uncertain. V lost 1 base to trimming and J lost 4 bases, with 8 bases between them. From germline, CDR1 is SGHNT and CDR2 YENEEA. The CDR3 consists of 14 residues.